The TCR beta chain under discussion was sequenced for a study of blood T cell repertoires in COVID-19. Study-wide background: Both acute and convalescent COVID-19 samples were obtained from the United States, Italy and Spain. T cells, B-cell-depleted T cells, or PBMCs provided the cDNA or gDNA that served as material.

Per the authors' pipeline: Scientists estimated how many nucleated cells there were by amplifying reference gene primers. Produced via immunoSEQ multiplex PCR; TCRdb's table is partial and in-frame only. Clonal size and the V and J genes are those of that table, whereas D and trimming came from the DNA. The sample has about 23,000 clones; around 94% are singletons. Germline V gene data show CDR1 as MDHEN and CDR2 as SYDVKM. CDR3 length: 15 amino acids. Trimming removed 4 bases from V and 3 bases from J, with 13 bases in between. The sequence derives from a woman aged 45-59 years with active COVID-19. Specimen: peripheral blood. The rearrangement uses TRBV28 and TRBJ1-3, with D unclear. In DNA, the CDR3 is TGTGCCAGCAGTTCAGGTTGGAACCTTGGAAACACCATATATTTT. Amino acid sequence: CASSSGWNLGNTIYF. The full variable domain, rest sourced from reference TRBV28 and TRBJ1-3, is DVKVTQSSRYLVKRTGEKVFLECVQDMDHENMFWYRQDPGLGLRLIYFSYDVKMKEKGDIPEGYSVSREKKERFSLILESASTNQTSMYLCASSSGWNLGNTIYFGEGSWLTVV.